The subject of this entry is one T cell receptor beta chain. Sequenced by immunoSEQ multiplex PCR; TCRdb stores in-frame clones only, minus some. The repertoire holds hundreds of clones, with around 85% as singletons. This record comes from a study of T cells and copy number aberrations in small-cell lung cancer. Trimming cost V 1 base and J 8 bases, with 11 bases left between them. Germline CDR1 SGHTA, CDR2 FQGNSA. The CDR3 consists of 13 residues. This TCR derives from a man between 35 and 55 years old with small cell lung cancer. Sequencing was performed on tumor tissue. The rearrangement joins TRBV7-2 to TRBJ1-2; D unclear. This CDR3 reads CASSLGMGNGYTF. CDR3 sequence (DNA): TGTGCCAGCAGCTTAGGTATGGGGAACGGCTACACCTTC. Combining the CDR3 with reference TRBV7-2 and TRBJ1-2 gives the whole variable domain GAGVSQSPSNKVTEKGKDVELRCDPISGHTALYWYRQSLGQGLEFLIYFQGNSAPDKSGLPSDRFSAERTGGSVSTLTIQRTQQEDSAVYLCASSLGMGNGYTFGSGTRLTVV.